The 19 T cell receptor beta chains presented below share a single source sample, sequenced in a study of Graves' ophthalmopathy and Graves' hyperthyroidism. RNA served as the template for amplifying TCR beta CDR3 regions. HTBI primers primed a first-round RT-PCR, and a second-round multiplex PCR followed. TCRdb reprocessed the multiplex PCR reads via MiXCR and lists one record per CDR3 protein. Found here are over a million distinct CDR3 sequences, about 38% of them singletons; the top ten hold around 10%. Material for sequencing was peripheral blood or thyroid tissue (not recorded which). These receptors all come from an adult man with Graves' hyperthyroidism.

The rearrangement joins TRBV30 to TRBJ1-2; no definite D call. The CDR3 contains 13 residues. V was clipped by 4 bases and J by 3 bases, with 12 bases between them. Germline V gene sequence: CDR1 GTSNPN, CDR2 SVGIG (reference sequence). CDR3 sequence reads: CAWKVREYYGYTF. CDR3 in DNA: TGTGCCTGGAAGGTTAGGGAGTACTATGGCTACACCTTC.

Note on this clonotype: This may arise from a read error, as a much more abundant clone is one base away. This CDR3 is missing its conserved last phenylalanine or tryptophan, likely due to a read error. The genes are TRBV6-6 and TRBJ2-5; the match to TRBD2 covers 12 bases. The V gene's germline CDR1 is MNHNY and CDR2 SVGAGI (reference sequence). The CDR3 is made up of 14 amino acids. With V trimmed by 6 bases and J by 5 bases, 4 bases remained unmatched. Here the CDR3 reads CASSHGLAGETQYL. The CDR3, as DNA: TGTGCCAGCAGCCACGGACTAGCGGGGGAGACCCAGTACCTC.

This chain links TRBV5-4 with TRBJ1-3; D perhaps matches TRBD1 (5 bases). Germline V gene sequence: CDR1 SGHNT, CDR2 YYREEE (reference sequence). The CDR3 totals 16 residues. V was cut by 2 bases and J by 0 bases, with 12 bases left in between. The CDR3 is CASSFAAGVSGNTIYF. In DNA, the CDR3 is TGTGCCAGCAGCTTCGCAGCGGGGGTCTCTGGAAACACCATATATTTT.

This clonotype was recorded at least ten times. The chain has TRBV10-3 and TRBJ1-5; 7 bases are shared with TRBD1. This CDR3 contains 15 residues. With V trimmed by 3 bases and J by 6 bases, 8 bases remained unmatched. Per the germline V gene, CDR1 is ENHRY and CDR2 is SYGVKD. In DNA form, the CDR3 reads TGTGCCATCAGTGATCGGACAGGCCTCGGTCAGCCCCAGCATTTT. Its protein product is CAISDRTGLGQPQHF.

The J gene is TRBJ2-7, the V gene TRBV20-1; maybe TRBD2 (6 bases). This CDR3 contains 15 residues. V was clipped by 3 bases and J by 2 bases, with 17 bases between them. CDR1 DFQATT and CDR2 SNEGSKA come from the germline V gene (reference sequence). The chain's CDR3 is CSAREGWTFAYEQYF. The DNA of the CDR3 is TGCAGTGCTAGGGAGGGGTGGACTTTCGCCTACGAGCAGTACTTC.

CDR3 in amino acids: CASSLYSAGQTQYF. DNA of the CDR3: TGCGCCAGCAGCTTGTATAGCGCCGGGCAGACCCAGTACTTC. This sequence joins TRBV5-1 and TRBJ2-5; D is possibly TRBD2 (5 bases). Trimming shortened V by 1 base and J by 6 bases, and 13 bases separated the two germline ends. Germline CDR1 is SGHRS and CDR2 is YFSETQ. The CDR3 spans 14 residues.

Many counts were recorded for this clonotype. The chain employs TRBV7-6 and TRBJ2-5; D remains ambiguous. Germline lookup yields CDR1 SGHVS and CDR2 FNYEAQ. The ends were cut back, 8 bases at V and 5 bases at J, with 18 bases in the middle. The CDR3 extends over 14 amino acids. The CDR3: CASLKDEDWETQYF. The DNA for the CDR3 is TGTGCCAGCTTAAAAGATGAGGATTGGGAGACCCAGTACTTC.

This clonotype was detected only a few times. The chain links TRBV5-1 to TRBJ2-7; perhaps D is TRBD1 or TRBD2 (5 bases each). Germline CDR1 is SGHRS and CDR2 is YFSETQ. This CDR3 contains 15 residues. Deletions cut 4 bases from V and 0 bases from J, with 14 bases between. The chain's CDR3 is CASSPTGTTSYEQYF. The CDR3 nucleotides are TGCGCCAGCAGCCCGACGGGGACCACCTCCTACGAGCAGTACTTC. The whole variable domain, filled in from reference TRBV5-1 and TRBJ2-7, reads KAGVTQTPRYLIKTRGQQVTLSCSPISGHRSVSWYQQTPGQGLQFLFEYFSETQRNKGNFPGRFSGRQFSNSRSEMNVSTLELGDSALYLCASSPTGTTSYEQYFGPGTRLTVT.

This clonotype was detected only once. The gene calls are TRBV12-3 or TRBV12-4 and TRBJ1-4; TRBD1 matches 10 bases. This CDR3 has 15 amino acids. Trimming took 6 bases from V and 6 from J; bases not matched to a gene: 7. CDR3 nucleotides: TGTGCCAGCAGCCCCCCCGGGACAGGGGATGAAAAACTGTTTTTT. Its translation is CASSPPGTGDEKLFF.

The table lists this clonotype with many counts. V is TRBV9 and J is TRBJ1-5; 9 nucleotides match TRBD1. CDR1 is SGDLS and CDR2 is YYNGEE in the germline V gene. The CDR3 extends over 17 amino acids. The V segment lost 3 bases and the J segment 5 bases; nucleotides outside the gene matches: 12. In DNA form, the CDR3 reads TGTGCCAGCAGCGCCACCGAGGCACAGGGGGCCGATCAGCCCCAGCATTTT. This codes for CASSATEAQGADQPQHF.

The rearrangement joins TRBV12-3 or TRBV12-4 to TRBJ2-2, with a possible D match to TRBD2 (6 bases). CDR3 length equals 17 residues. Trimming removed 3 bases from V and 6 bases from J, with 20 bases in between. CDR3 coding DNA: TGTGCCAGCAGTTTTACTATGGGCGGGACCAATTCCGGGGAGCTGTTTTTT. Translating it yields CASSFTMGGTNSGELFF.

This clonotype showed up many times. The chain has TRBV19 and TRBJ2-7; 9 bases are a match to TRBD2. The length of the CDR3 is 13 residues. Per germline, CDR1 LNHDA and CDR2 SQIVND (reference sequence). Losses at the gene ends were 7 bases for V and 6 bases for J; bases not matched to a gene: 7. The DNA of the CDR3 is TGTGCCAGTACAGGCGGGGGGGTATCCGAGCAGTACTTC. Translated, it gives CASTGGGVSEQYF.

This clonotype was observed a single time. As the CDR3 is not closed by the conserved phenylalanine or tryptophan, this likely results from a read error. It is unclear where the CDR3 begins or ends on the DNA, so no DNA is shown, and the CDR3 is as TCRdb lists it. The chain joins TRBV19 to TRBJ1-4; the table's D call of TRBD1 was not tested on the DNA. The CDR3 is 11 amino acids in total, end residues counted. Germline CDR1 is LNHDA and CDR2 is SQIVND (reference sequence). This CDR3 reads CASRTTGQADY.

This clonotype was seen many times. The CDR3 loop is CASSFSRSMNTEAFF. The CDR3 nucleotides are TGTGCCAGCAGCTTCAGTCGATCAATGAACACTGAAGCTTTCTTT. This rearrangement joins TRBV7-9 to TRBJ1-1; D is ambiguous. The CDR3 has 15 amino acids. The V gene's germline CDR1 is SEHNR and CDR2 FQNEAQ (reference sequence). The V end was cut by 3 bases, the J end by 0 bases, with 11 bases between.

This clonotype was observed a handful of times. This chain joins TRBV7-2 and TRBJ1-4, with 10 bases lining up with TRBD1. The germline gives CDR1 SGHTA, CDR2 FQGNSA. The J segment lost 0 bases and the V segment lost 3 bases, leaving 7 bases of the junction unmatched. The CDR3 is 18 residues long. The CDR3 spells CASSLEGTGAATNEKLFF. CDR3 nucleotides: TGTGCCAGCAGCTTGGAGGGGACAGGGGCTGCAACTAATGAAAAACTGTTTTTT.

In regard to this clonotype: One base away lies a much larger clone, so this may be a sequencing read error. The rearrangement uses TRBV7-2 and TRBJ1-6, with a weak D call TRBD1 (5 bases). This CDR3 has 16 amino acids. Looked up from germline, CDR1 is SGHTA and CDR2 is FQGNSA. The V gene lost 5 bases and the J gene lost 14 bases, with 25 bases spanning the gap. Written as DNA, the CDR3 is TGTGCCAGCAGCGACCGCGAGGGAGGGACTCGGTCATCCCTCCACTTT. The encoded protein is CASSDREGGTRSSLHF.

A word on this clonotype: Since a much larger clone is just one base distant, this may be a read error. The chain couples TRBV27 to TRBJ2-5; 8 bases match TRBD2. CDR3 length: 15 amino acids. CDR1 MNHEY and CDR2 SMNVEV come from the germline V gene (reference sequence). The CDR3 sequence is CASSLSLADQETQCF. In nucleotides, the CDR3 is TGTGCCAGCAGTCTCTCACTAGCGGACCAAGAGACCCAGTGCTTC.

The V and J genes are TRBV6-5 and TRBJ1-6; 7 bases map to TRBD1. With 5 bases clipped from V and 9 bases from J, the junction kept 7 bases outside the gene matches. The CDR3 spans 14 residues. Looked up from germline, CDR1 is MNHEY and CDR2 is SVGAGI. The CDR3 spells CASSDDRVGSPLHF. The CDR3 nucleotides read TGTGCCAGCAGTGACGACAGGGTGGGTTCACCCCTCCACTTT.

This clonotype was observed a few times. The chain carries TRBV7-2 and TRBJ2-7; 9 bases match TRBD2. Germline V gene lookup returns CDR1 SGHTA and CDR2 FQGNSA. This CDR3 is 18 amino acids long. The V gene end was trimmed by 1 base and the J gene end by 0 bases; junction bases not matched to a gene: 10. CDR3 amino acids: CASSLVSSGGISSYEQYF. Here the CDR3 DNA reads TGTGCCAGCAGCTTAGTCTCCAGCGGGGGGATTAGCTCCTACGAGCAGTACTTC.